This paragraph covers one T cell receptor beta chain sequence. The target antigen is unknown. These data originate in a study of shared clonotypes between healthy human individuals. Findings and limits, study-wide: Among non-shared clonotypes, generation probabilities were lower than among those shared by all four donors. Naive CD4 clonotype sharing across several donors was about 5%. Even with large depth, rarefaction showed that sorted-subset sequencing was incomplete.

Clones were sequenced by immunoSEQ multiplex PCR, and TCRdb holds only the in-frame ones, with some missing. The data contain more than 2,000,000 clones, 90% to 95% of them singletons. V gave up 5 bases and J gave up 0 bases, with 17 bases separating them. Germline assignment: CDR1 MNHEY and CDR2 SMNVEV (reference sequence). This CDR3 contains 17 residues. V and J are TRBV27 and TRBJ1-5; the D gene is possibly TRBD1 (5 bases). The sequence came from a man younger than 35 in good health. Some clones in this sample may be carry-over from other donors' samples. The specimen was naive CD4+ T cells from PBMCs. As for subset: CD45RA+ positively selected. CDR3: CASSPLRTLNSNQPQHF. DNA of the CDR3: TGTGCCAGCAGTCCCCTTCGGACACTGAATAGCAATCAGCCCCAGCATTTT.